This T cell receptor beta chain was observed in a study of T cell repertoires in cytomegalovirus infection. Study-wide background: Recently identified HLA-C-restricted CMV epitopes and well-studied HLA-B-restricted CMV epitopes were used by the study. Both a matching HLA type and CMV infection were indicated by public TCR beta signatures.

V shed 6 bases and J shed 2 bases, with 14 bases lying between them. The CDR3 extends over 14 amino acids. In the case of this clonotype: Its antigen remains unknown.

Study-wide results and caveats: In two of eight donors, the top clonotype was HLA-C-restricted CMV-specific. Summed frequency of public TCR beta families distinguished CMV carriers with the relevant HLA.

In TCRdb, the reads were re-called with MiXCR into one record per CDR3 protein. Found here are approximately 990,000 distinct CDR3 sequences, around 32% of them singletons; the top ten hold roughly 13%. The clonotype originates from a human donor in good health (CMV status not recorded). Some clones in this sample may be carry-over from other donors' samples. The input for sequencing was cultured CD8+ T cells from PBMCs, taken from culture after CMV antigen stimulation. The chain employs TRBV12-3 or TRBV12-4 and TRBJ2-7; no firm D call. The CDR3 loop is CASSPTFVAYEQYF. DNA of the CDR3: TGTGCCAGCAGCCCCACCTTTGTCGCCTACGAGCAGTACTTC.